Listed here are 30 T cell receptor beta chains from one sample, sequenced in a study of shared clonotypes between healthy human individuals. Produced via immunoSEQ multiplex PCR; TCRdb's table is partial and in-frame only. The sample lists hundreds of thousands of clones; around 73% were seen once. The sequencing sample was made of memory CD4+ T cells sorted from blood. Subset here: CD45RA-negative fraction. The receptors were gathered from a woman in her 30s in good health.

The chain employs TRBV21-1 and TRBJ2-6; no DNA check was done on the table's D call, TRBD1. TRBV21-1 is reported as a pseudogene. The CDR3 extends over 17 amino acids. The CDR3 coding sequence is TGTGCCAGCAGCAGAAGGGACAGGTGCCCTGGGGCCAACGTCCTGACTTTC. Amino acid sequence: CASSRRDRCPGANVLTF.

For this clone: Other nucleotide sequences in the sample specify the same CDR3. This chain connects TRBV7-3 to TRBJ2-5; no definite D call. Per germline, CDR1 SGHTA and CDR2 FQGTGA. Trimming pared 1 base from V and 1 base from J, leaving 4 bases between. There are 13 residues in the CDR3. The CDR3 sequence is CASSLNSQETQYF. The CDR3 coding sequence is TGTGCCAGCAGCTTAAACAGCCAAGAGACCCAGTACTTC. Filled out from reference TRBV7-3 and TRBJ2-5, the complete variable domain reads GAGVSQTPSNKVTEKGKYVELRCDPISGHTALYWYRQSLGQGPEFLIYFQGTGAADDSGLPNDRFFAVRPEGSVSTLKIQRTERGDSAVYLCASSLNSQETQYFGPGTRLLVL.

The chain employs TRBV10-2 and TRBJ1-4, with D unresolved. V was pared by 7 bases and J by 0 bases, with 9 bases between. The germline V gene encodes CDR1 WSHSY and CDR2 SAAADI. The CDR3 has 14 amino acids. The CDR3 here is CASKDGTTNEKLFF. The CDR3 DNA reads TGCGCCAGCAAGGACGGAACAACTAATGAAAAACTGTTTTTT.

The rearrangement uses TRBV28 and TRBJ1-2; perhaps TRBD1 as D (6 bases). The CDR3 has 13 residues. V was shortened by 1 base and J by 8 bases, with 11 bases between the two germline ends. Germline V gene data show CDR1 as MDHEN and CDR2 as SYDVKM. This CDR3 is CASSLSQGRGYTF. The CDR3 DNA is TGTGCCAGCAGTTTATCACAGGGTCGGGGCTACACCTTC.

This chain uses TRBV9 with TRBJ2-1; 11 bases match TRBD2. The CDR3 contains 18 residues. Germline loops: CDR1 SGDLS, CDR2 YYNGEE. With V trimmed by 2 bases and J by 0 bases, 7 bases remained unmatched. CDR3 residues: CASSVGTSGSISYNEQFF. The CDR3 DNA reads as TGTGCCAGCAGCGTCGGGACTAGCGGCTCAATCTCCTACAATGAGCAGTTCTTC.

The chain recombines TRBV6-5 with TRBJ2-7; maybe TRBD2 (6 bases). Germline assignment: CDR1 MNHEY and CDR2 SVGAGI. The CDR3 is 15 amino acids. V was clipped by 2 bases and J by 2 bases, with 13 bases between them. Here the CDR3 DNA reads TGTGCCAGCAGTTACCAAAGCGGGCTTCCCTACGAGCAGTACTTC. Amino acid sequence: CASSYQSGLPYEQYF.

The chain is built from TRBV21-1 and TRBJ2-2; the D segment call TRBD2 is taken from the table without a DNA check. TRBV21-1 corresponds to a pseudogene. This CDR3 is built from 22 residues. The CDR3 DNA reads TGTGCCAGCAGCAAAGCGCTTTTTGTCATCCCCTTAGAACGGGCGAACACCGGGGAGCTGTTTTTT. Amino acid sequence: CASSKALFVIPLERANTGELFF.

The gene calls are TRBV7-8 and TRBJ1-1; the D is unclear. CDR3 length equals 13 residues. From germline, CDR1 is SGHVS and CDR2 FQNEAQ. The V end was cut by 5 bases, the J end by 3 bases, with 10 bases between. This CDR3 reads CASSIGEDTEAFF. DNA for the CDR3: TGTGCCAGCAGCATCGGGGAGGACACTGAAGCTTTCTTT.

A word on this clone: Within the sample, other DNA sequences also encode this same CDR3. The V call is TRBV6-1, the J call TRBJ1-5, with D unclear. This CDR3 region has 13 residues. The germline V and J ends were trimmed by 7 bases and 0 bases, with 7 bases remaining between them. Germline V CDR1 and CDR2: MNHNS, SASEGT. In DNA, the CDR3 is TGTGCCAGCAACTATTATAGCAATCAGCCCCAGCATTTT. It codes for CASNYYSNQPQHF.

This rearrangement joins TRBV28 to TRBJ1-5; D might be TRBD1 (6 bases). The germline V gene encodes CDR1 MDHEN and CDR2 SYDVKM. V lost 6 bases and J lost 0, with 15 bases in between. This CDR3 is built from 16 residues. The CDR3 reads CASRGGGGYSNQPQHF. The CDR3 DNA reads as TGTGCCAGCAGAGGGGGTGGAGGCTATAGCAATCAGCCCCAGCATTTT.

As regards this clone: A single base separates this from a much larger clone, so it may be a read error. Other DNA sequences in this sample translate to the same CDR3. The CDR3 sequence: CASSIDSSSYNEQFF. The DNA for the CDR3 is TGCGCCAGCAGCATAGACTCGAGCTCCTACAATGAGCAGTTCTTC. This chain joins TRBV5-1 and TRBJ2-1; no firm D call. Germline CDR1 reads SGHRS; CDR2 reads YFSETQ. The CDR3 contains 15 residues. Trimming pared 4 bases from V and 0 bases from J, leaving 11 bases between.

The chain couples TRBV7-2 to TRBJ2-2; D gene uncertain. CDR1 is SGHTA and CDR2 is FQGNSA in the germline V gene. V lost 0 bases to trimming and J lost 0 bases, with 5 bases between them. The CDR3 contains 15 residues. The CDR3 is CASSLAPANTGELFF. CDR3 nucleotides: TGTGCCAGCAGCTTAGCCCCTGCGAACACCGGGGAGCTGTTTTTT.

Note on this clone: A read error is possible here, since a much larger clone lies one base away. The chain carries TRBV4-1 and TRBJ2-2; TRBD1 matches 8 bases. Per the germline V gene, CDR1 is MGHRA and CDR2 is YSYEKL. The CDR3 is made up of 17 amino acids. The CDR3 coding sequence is TGCGCCAGCAGCCGGGACAGGATGGCGGTAAGGACCGGGAAGCTGTTTTTT. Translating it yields CASSRDRMAVRTGKLFF.

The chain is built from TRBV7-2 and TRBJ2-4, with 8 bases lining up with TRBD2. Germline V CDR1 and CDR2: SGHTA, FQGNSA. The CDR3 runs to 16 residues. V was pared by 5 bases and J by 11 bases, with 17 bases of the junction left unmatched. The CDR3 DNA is TGTGCCAGCAGCCCAACTAGCCGGGAGGGCCCCGGCGTTCAGTACTTC. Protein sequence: CASSPTSREGPGVQYF.

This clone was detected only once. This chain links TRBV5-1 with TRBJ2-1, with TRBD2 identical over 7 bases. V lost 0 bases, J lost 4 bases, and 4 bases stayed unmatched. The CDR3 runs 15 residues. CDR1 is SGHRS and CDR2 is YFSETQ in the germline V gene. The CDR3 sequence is CASSLEGGLYNEQFF. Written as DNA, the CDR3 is TGCGCCAGCAGCTTGGAGGGAGGGCTTTACAATGAGCAGTTCTTC.

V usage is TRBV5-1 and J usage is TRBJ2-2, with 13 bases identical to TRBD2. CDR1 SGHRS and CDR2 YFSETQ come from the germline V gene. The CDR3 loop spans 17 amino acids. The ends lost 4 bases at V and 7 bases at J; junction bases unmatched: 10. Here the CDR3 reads CASSPVGLAGAGGELFF. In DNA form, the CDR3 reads TGCGCCAGCAGCCCGGTAGGACTAGCGGGAGCTGGCGGGGAGCTGTTTTTT.

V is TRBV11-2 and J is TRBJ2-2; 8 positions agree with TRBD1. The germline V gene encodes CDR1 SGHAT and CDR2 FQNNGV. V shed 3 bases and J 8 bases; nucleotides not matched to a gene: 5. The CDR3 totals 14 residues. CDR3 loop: CASSFRQGAGELFF. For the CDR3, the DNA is TGTGCCAGCAGCTTTCGGCAGGGGGCAGGGGAGCTGTTTTTT.

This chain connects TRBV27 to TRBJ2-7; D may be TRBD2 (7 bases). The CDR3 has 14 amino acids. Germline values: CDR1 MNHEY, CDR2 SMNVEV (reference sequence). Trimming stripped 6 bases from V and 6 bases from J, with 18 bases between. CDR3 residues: CASRGGQGLGEQYF. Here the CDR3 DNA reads TGTGCCAGCAGGGGGGGGCAGGGTCTGGGCGAGCAGTACTTC.

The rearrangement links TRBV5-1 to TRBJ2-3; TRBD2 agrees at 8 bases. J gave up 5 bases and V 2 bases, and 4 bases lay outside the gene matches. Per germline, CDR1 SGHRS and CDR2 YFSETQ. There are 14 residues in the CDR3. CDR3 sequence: CASSFSGSEDTQYF. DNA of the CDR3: TGCGCCAGCAGCTTCAGCGGGAGCGAAGATACGCAGTATTTT.

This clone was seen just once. The CDR3 loop is CASSVKGWGRHTGELFF. CDR3 in DNA: TGTGCCAGCAGTGTCAAGGGGTGGGGACGGCACACCGGGGAGCTGTTTTTT. V and J are TRBV6-1 and TRBJ2-2; D assignment may be TRBD1 or TRBD2 (5 bases each). The CDR3 loop spans 17 amino acids. CDR1 is MNHNS, CDR2 SASEGT, per germline. V gave up 4 bases and J gave up 3 bases, with 18 bases separating them.

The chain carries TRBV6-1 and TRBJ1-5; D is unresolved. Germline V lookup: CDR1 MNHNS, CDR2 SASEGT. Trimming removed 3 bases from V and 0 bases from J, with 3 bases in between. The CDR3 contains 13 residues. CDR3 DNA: TGTGCCAGCAGTGAGTATAGCAATCAGCCCCAGCATTTT. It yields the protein CASSEYSNQPQHF.

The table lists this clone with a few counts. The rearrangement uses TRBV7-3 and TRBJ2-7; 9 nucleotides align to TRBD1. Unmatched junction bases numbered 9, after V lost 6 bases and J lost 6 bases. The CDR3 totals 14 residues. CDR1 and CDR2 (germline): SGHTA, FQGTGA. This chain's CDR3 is CASSPWDRESEQYF. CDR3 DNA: TGTGCCAGCAGTCCCTGGGACAGGGAGTCCGAGCAGTACTTC.

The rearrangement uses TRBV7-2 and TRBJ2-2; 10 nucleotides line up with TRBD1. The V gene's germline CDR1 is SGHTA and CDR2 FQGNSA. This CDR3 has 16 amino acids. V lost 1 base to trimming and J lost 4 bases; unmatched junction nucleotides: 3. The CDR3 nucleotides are TGTGCCAGCAGCTTAGGGGGACAGGGGCGCACCGGGGAGCTGTTTTTT. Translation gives CASSLGGQGRTGELFF.

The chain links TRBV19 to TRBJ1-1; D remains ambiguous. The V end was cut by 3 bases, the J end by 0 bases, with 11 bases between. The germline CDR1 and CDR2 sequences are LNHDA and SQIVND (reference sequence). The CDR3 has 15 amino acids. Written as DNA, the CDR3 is TGTGCCAGTAGTATTCGGGCACCAATGAACACTGAAGCTTTCTTT. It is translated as CASSIRAPMNTEAFF.

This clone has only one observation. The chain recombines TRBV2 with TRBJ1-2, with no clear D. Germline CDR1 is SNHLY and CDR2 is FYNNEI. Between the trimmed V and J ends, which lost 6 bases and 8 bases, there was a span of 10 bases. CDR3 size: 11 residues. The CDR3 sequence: CASREKSGYTF. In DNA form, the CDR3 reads TGTGCCAGCAGGGAGAAGAGCGGCTACACCTTC.

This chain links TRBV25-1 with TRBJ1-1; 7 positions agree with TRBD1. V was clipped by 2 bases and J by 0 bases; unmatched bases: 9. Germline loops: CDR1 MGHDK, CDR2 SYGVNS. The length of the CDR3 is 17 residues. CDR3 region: CASSEKRDSLMNTEAFF. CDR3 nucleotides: TGTGCCAGCAGTGAAAAGCGGGACAGCCTCATGAACACTGAAGCTTTCTTT. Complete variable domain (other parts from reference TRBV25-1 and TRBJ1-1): EADIYQTPRYLVIGTGKKITLECSQTMGHDKMYWYQQDPGMELHLIHYSYGVNSTEKGDLSSESTVSRIRTEHFPLTLESARPSHTSQYLCASSEKRDSLMNTEAFFGQGTRLTVV.

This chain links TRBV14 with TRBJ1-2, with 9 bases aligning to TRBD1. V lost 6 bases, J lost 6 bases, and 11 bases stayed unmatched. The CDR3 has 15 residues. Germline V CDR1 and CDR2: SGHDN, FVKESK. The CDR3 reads CASSRETGGPNGYTF. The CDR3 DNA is TGTGCCAGCAGTCGCGAGACAGGGGGTCCCAATGGCTACACCTTC.

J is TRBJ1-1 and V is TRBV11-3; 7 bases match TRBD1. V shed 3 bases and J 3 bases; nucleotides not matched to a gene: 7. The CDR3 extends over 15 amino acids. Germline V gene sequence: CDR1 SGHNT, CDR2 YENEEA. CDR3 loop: CASSLPRDRDTEAFF. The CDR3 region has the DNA TGTGCCAGCAGCTTGCCCCGCGACAGGGACACTGAAGCTTTCTTT. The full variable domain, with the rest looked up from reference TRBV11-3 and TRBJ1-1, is EAGVVQSPRYKIIEKKQPVAFWCNPISGHNTLYWYLQNLGQGPELLIRYENEEAVDDSQLPKDRFSAERLKGVDSTLKIQPAELGDSAVYLCASSLPRDRDTEAFFGQGTRLTVV.

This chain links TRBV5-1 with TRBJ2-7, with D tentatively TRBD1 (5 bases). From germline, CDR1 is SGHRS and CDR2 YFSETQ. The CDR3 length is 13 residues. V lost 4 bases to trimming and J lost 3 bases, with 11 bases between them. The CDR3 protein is CASSPRQGYEQYF. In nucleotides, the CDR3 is TGCGCCAGCAGCCCGAGGCAGGGCTACGAGCAGTACTTC.

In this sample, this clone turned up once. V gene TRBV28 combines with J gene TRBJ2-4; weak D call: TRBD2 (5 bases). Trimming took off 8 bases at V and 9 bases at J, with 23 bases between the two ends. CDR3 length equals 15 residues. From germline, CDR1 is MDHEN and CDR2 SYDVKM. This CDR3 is CASGEQRGTGVIQYF. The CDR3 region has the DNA TGTGCCAGCGGGGAACAACGGGGAACTGGGGTCATTCAGTACTTC.